These 30 T cell receptor beta chains came from one sample sequenced in a study of T cells in Graves' hyperthyroidism and ophthalmopathy (dated by TCRdb to the late 2010s). Receptor amplification or capture employed multiplex PCR. Sequencing was carried out with an Illumina HiSeq 2000. The TCR beta CDR3 regions were amplified from the RNA transcripts. The first round of RT-PCR for the TCR CDR3 was performed with the HTBI primer set and the Qiagen OneStep RT-PCR kit. TCRdb redid the processing of the public reads, applying fastp at Q25 and MiXCR, and retained in-frame beta chains. CDR3 protein sequences are deduplicated, and each keeps its most common genes and DNA. The table for this sample lists 340,000 or so distinct CDR3 sequences; roughly 23% of them were counted only once. The ten top clones hold around 45% of the sample. The sample consisted of blood. All receptors derive from a woman between 50 and 59 years old with Graves' hyperthyroidism.

This clonotype was seen only a few times. The chain recombines TRBV5-1 with TRBJ1-6; 9 nucleotides match TRBD1. The CDR3 is 16 residues long. J was trimmed by 9 bases and V by 4 bases; bases with no gene match: 11. Germline CDR1 reads SGHRS; CDR2 reads YFSETQ. The CDR3 DNA sequence: TGCGCCAGCAGCCCGCCTGGACAGGGGCGAATTTCACCCCTCCACTTT. It encodes CASSPPGQGRISPLHF. The variable domain in full, completed from reference TRBV5-1 and TRBJ1-6, reads KAGVTQTPRYLIKTRGQQVTLSCSPISGHRSVSWYQQTPGQGLQFLFEYFSETQRNKGNFPGRFSGRQFSNSRSEMNVSTLELGDSALYLCASSPPGQGRISPLHFGNGTRLTVT.

This clonotype appeared many times. CDR3 sequence: CASSLPGLEQYF. The DNA for the CDR3 is TGTGCCAGCAGTTTACCCGGGCTCGAGCAGTACTTC. The J gene is TRBJ2-7, the V gene TRBV27; D is uncertain. Germline values: CDR1 MNHEY, CDR2 SMNVEV (reference sequence). This CDR3 has 12 residues. Trimming stripped 2 bases from V and 6 bases from J, with 8 bases between.

This clonotype was detected a few times. The chain recombines TRBV10-3 with TRBJ2-3, with 7 nucleotides matching TRBD1. The V segment lost 8 bases and the J segment 2 bases; nucleotides outside the gene matches: 4. Germline V gives CDR1 ENHRY, CDR2 SYGVKD. The CDR3 runs to 13 residues. The CDR3 coding sequence is TGTGCCATCGGACAGGAGAACACAGATACGCAGTATTTT. As protein: CAIGQENTDTQYF.

In its sample, this clonotype was seen a few times. A much larger clone differs by one base, so this may be a read error. The chain employs TRBV11-2 and TRBJ1-5; D unresolved. The germline V gene encodes CDR1 SGHAT and CDR2 FQNNGV. Trimming took off 4 bases at V and 5 bases at J, with 24 bases between the two ends. The length of the CDR3 is 18 residues. CDR3 protein: CASSSTGGFRPGDQPQHF. The CDR3 DNA is TGTGCCAGCAGCTCGACCGGCGGGTTCCGACCTGGCGATCAGCCCCAGCATTTT.

This clonotype occurred a few times. The chain is built from TRBV19 and TRBJ1-5, with 8 bases fitting TRBD1. Germline lookup yields CDR1 LNHDA and CDR2 SQIVND (reference sequence). The CDR3 is 13 amino acids. V dropped 6 bases and J dropped 7; count of bases not matched to a gene: 5. The CDR3 DNA reads TGTGCCAGTAGCAGGGGGCTAAGACAGCCCCAGCATTTT. Its translation is CASSRGLRQPQHF.

This clonotype was recorded at least ten times. The chain has TRBV2 and TRBJ2-1; D gene uncertain. This CDR3 is built from 12 residues. Germline CDR1 is SNHLY and CDR2 is FYNNEI. Trimming took off 2 bases at V and 9 bases at J, with 8 bases between the two ends. The CDR3 protein is CASSELSAEQFF. The CDR3 DNA reads TGTGCCAGCAGTGAACTAAGCGCTGAGCAGTTCTTC. The full variable domain, rest sourced from reference TRBV2 and TRBJ2-1, is EPEVTQTPSHQVTQMGQEVILRCVPISNHLYFYWYRQILGQKVEFLVSFYNNEISEKSEIFDDQFSVERPDGSNFTLKIRSTKLEDSAMYFCASSELSAEQFFGPGTRLTVL.

This clonotype has ten or more counts. V is TRBV12-3 or TRBV12-4 and J is TRBJ2-2; 10 bases align to TRBD2. There are 17 residues in the CDR3. Trimming took 3 bases from V and 4 from J; bases not matched to a gene: 8. CDR3 nucleotide sequence: TGTGCCAGCAGTTTGGGGCGAAGCGGGGGGGCCACCGGGGAGCTGTTTTTT. Translating it yields CASSLGRSGGATGELFF.

A note on this clonotype: Just one base apart from a much larger clone, this may be a read error. The chain employs TRBV6-2 or TRBV6-3 and TRBJ2-5; D perhaps matches TRBD1 (5 bases). The CDR3 totals 16 residues. Per the germline V gene, CDR1 is MNHEY and CDR2 is SVGEGT. Deletions cut 0 bases from V and 6 bases from J, with 17 bases between. For the CDR3, the DNA is TGTGCCAGCAGTTACTCGTTTTTCCAGGGTAAAAAGACCCAGTACTTC. This codes for CASSYSFFQGKKTQYF.

This clonotype was observed many times. This chain links TRBV7-2 with TRBJ2-2; no clear D. Germline V gene sequence: CDR1 SGHTA, CDR2 FQGNSA. CDR3 length equals 14 residues. The germline V and J ends were trimmed by 5 bases and 0 bases, with 7 bases remaining between them. CDR3 sequence reads: CASSPRTNTGELFF. The CDR3 DNA is TGTGCCAGCAGCCCCCGGACGAACACCGGGGAGCTGTTTTTT.

The chain joins TRBV5-1 to TRBJ2-2; 7 nucleotides match TRBD2. Germline loops: CDR1 SGHRS, CDR2 YFSETQ. The ends lost 3 bases at V and 7 bases at J; junction bases unmatched: 6. The CDR3 consists of 14 residues. CDR3 sequence reads: CASSSGGQLGELFF. The CDR3 nucleotides read TGCGCCAGCAGCTCGGGAGGCCAGCTCGGGGAGCTGTTTTTT.

The chain employs TRBV7-8 and TRBJ2-4; 7 nucleotides agree with TRBD2. Looked up from germline, CDR1 is SGHVS and CDR2 is FQNEAQ. The V and J ends lost 4 bases and 7 bases, in that order; junction bases with no gene match: 13. The CDR3 consists of 16 residues. CDR3 in amino acids: CASSSAGTIENNIQYF. DNA of the CDR3: TGTGCCAGCAGCTCGGCCGGGACTATCGAAAATAACATTCAGTACTTC.

In its sample, this clonotype was seen many times. The V call is TRBV15, the J call TRBJ1-1; D is ambiguous. Germline CDR1 reads LNHNV; CDR2 reads YYDKDF (reference sequence). Trimming left V 0 bases short and J 4 bases short, with 6 bases between. The CDR3 consists of 13 residues. CDR3 sequence (DNA): TGTGCCACCAGCAGAGAGGTTGGCACTGAAGCTTTCTTT. Amino acid sequence: CATSREVGTEAFF. The variable domain in full, completed from reference TRBV15 and TRBJ1-1, reads DAMVIQNPRYQVTQFGKPVTLSCSQTLNHNVMYWYQQKSSQAPKLLFHYYDKDFNNEADTPDNFQSRRPNTSFCFLDIRSPGLGDTAMYLCATSREVGTEAFFGQGTRLTVV.

V is TRBV28 and J is TRBJ1-5; 12 bases align to TRBD1. Germline lookup yields CDR1 MDHEN and CDR2 SYDVKM. The CDR3 contains 18 residues. Trimming removed 6 bases from V and 0 bases from J; junction bases left unmatched: 9. The CDR3, as DNA: TGTGCCAGCAGCCCGGGGACAGGGGGCCCGGGTAGCAATCAGCCCCAGCATTTT. This codes for CASSPGTGGPGSNQPQHF.

This clonotype was picked up many times. The rearrangement joins TRBV30 to TRBJ2-1; the D call may be TRBD1 or TRBD2 (5 bases each). Looked up from germline, CDR1 is GTSNPN and CDR2 is SVGIG (reference sequence). This CDR3 has 12 residues. V lost 4 bases and J lost 9, with 13 bases in between. The CDR3 protein is CAWIGTRVEQFF. In nucleotides, the CDR3 is TGTGCCTGGATCGGGACGAGGGTTGAGCAGTTCTTC.

The table lists this clonotype with many counts. The chain links TRBV5-5 to TRBJ1-2, with TRBD1 as a possible D gene (5 bases). CDR3 size: 15 residues. Trimming stripped 0 bases from V and 7 bases from J, with 16 bases between. The germline V gene has CDR1 SGHKS and CDR2 YYEKEE (reference sequence). The chain's CDR3 is CASSLAPGPRVGYTF. Written as DNA, the CDR3 is TGTGCCAGCAGCTTGGCCCCGGGGCCGAGGGTTGGCTACACCTTC.

This clonotype appeared a few times. This rearrangement joins TRBV9 to TRBJ1-4; D gene ambiguous. CDR3 size: 16 residues. Trimming cost V 1 base and J 10 bases, with 20 bases left between them. Germline assignment: CDR1 SGDLS and CDR2 YYNGEE. CDR3 in amino acids: CASSVNPEPDGGKLFF. The CDR3, as DNA: TGTGCCAGCAGCGTAAATCCCGAGCCCGATGGTGGAAAACTGTTTTTT.

The rearrangement links TRBV30 to TRBJ1-1; TRBD1 agrees at 12 bases. With V trimmed by 5 bases and J by 10 bases, 5 bases remained unmatched. Germline V CDR1 and CDR2: GTSNPN, SVGIG (reference sequence). This CDR3 comprises 12 residues. The CDR3 protein is CAWCGTGGLAFF. The CDR3 nucleotides are TGTGCCTGGTGCGGGACAGGGGGCTTAGCTTTCTTT. Together with reference TRBV30 and TRBJ1-1, the CDR3 gives the full variable domain: SQTIHQWPATLVQPVGSPLSLECTVEGTSNPNLYWYRQAAGRGLQLLFYSVGIGQISSEVPQNLSASRPQDRQFILSSKKLLLSDSGFYLCAWCGTGGLAFFGQGTRLTVV.

This clonotype was picked up many times. V usage is TRBV2 and J usage is TRBJ1-5; no clear D. Per the germline V gene, CDR1 is SNHLY and CDR2 is FYNNEI. This CDR3 has 15 residues. V shed 2 bases and J shed 1 base, with 9 bases lying between them. CDR3 sequence: CASSETMASNQPQHF. The CDR3 DNA follows: TGTGCCAGCAGTGAAACCATGGCAAGCAATCAGCCCCAGCATTTT.

The chain combines TRBV7-9 with TRBJ2-7; 8 bases match TRBD2. J gave up 2 bases and V 1 base, and 7 bases lay outside the gene matches. The CDR3 is 16 amino acids. Germline V gene lookup returns CDR1 SEHNR and CDR2 FQNEAQ (reference sequence). CDR3 in amino acids: CASSLVGGAGPYEQYF. Here the CDR3 DNA reads TGTGCCAGCAGCTTAGTCGGGGGGGCAGGTCCCTACGAGCAGTACTTC. The variable domain in full, completed from reference TRBV7-9 and TRBJ2-7, reads DTGVSQNPRHKITKRGQNVTFRCDPISEHNRLYWYRQTLGQGPEFLTYFQNEAQLEKSRLLSDRFSAERPKGSFSTLEIQRTEQGDSAMYLCASSLVGGAGPYEQYFGPGTRLTVT.

This clonotype was counted ten times or more. J is TRBJ2-3 and V is TRBV7-3; unclear D gene. V was clipped by 2 bases and J by 3 bases, with 9 bases between them. From germline, CDR1 is SGHTA and CDR2 FQGTGA. The CDR3 covers 14 residues. CDR3 bases: TGTGCCAGCAGCTTAGGGGTTAGGACAGATACGCAGTATTTT. It codes for CASSLGVRTDTQYF.

This clonotype has ten or more counts. This chain connects TRBV24-1 to TRBJ2-5; D gene uncertain. The CDR3 runs 13 residues. Germline loops: CDR1 KGHDR, CDR2 SFDVKD. V was pared by 4 bases and J by 6 bases, with 11 bases between. The CDR3 sequence is CATSDAALQTQYF. The CDR3, as DNA: TGTGCCACCAGTGACGCCGCCCTGCAGACCCAGTACTTC.

This clonotype was found a few times. The chain couples TRBV29-1 to TRBJ2-7; the D gene is possibly TRBD1 (5 bases). The V gene's germline CDR1 is SQVTM and CDR2 ANQGSEA. The V end lost 4 bases, the J end lost 3 bases, and 16 bases lay between the germline ends. This CDR3 comprises 14 residues. The CDR3 nucleotides are TGCAGCGTTGTAGTGAGGACACAACGCTACGAGCAGTACTTC. Translation: CSVVVRTQRYEQYF.

This clonotype was seen at least ten times. This chain links TRBV5-1 with TRBJ1-4; D may be TRBD1 (5 bases). Germline assignment: CDR1 SGHRS and CDR2 YFSETQ. This CDR3 region has 15 residues. V lost 2 bases, J lost 0 bases, and 8 bases lay in between. The CDR3 region has the DNA TGCGCCAGCAGCTTTGCAGGGTCAACTAATGAAAAACTGTTTTTT. Its protein is CASSFAGSTNEKLFF.

V is TRBV2 and J is TRBJ2-1; D may match TRBD1 or TRBD2 (5 bases each). CDR1 SNHLY and CDR2 FYNNEI come from the germline V gene. The length of the CDR3 is 14 residues. The V end was cut by 5 bases, the J end by 9 bases, with 17 bases between. CDR3: CASSLGDHLAEQFF. The CDR3 DNA is TGTGCCAGCAGTTTGGGGGACCACCTGGCTGAGCAGTTCTTC.

In this sample, this clonotype turned up many times. The V and J genes are TRBV3-1 and TRBJ2-5; TRBD1 is a possible D gene (5 bases). CDR3 length equals 14 residues. The V gene's germline CDR1 is LGHDT and CDR2 YNNKEL (reference sequence). V shed 2 bases and J shed 2 bases, with 9 bases lying between them. CDR3 in DNA: TGTGCCAGCAGCCAATTGGCAGGGCAAGAGACCCAGTACTTC. Translation gives CASSQLAGQETQYF.

The sample holds many counts of this clonotype. CDR3 protein: CASSVVRYEQYF. CDR3 nucleotide sequence: TGTGCCAGCAGTGTGGTGCGCTACGAGCAGTACTTC. V and J are TRBV2 and TRBJ2-7; no reliable D call. This CDR3 is 12 amino acids long. Between the trimmed V and J ends, which lost 4 bases and 3 bases, there was a span of 7 bases. CDR1 and CDR2 from the germline V gene are SNHLY and FYNNEI. Looking up the rest from reference TRBV2 and TRBJ2-7 gives the full variable domain: EPEVTQTPSHQVTQMGQEVILRCVPISNHLYFYWYRQILGQKVEFLVSFYNNEISEKSEIFDDQFSVERPDGSNFTLKIRSTKLEDSAMYFCASSVVRYEQYFGPGTRLTVT.

The chain recombines TRBV5-6 with TRBJ2-7; TRBD1 agrees at 9 bases. The germline gives CDR1 SGHDT, CDR2 YYEEEE. The J segment lost 7 bases and the V segment lost 4 bases, leaving 12 bases of the junction unmatched. CDR3 length: 15 residues. The CDR3 coding sequence is TGTGCCAGCAGCGTTCGGACAGGGGCCGCAGGGGAGCAGTACTTC. Its protein product is CASSVRTGAAGEQYF.

This chain links TRBV28 with TRBJ2-2; D unresolved. Germline lookup yields CDR1 MDHEN and CDR2 SYDVKM. The V end lost 1 base, the J end lost 4 bases, and 13 bases lay between the germline ends. This CDR3 spans 16 amino acids. CDR3 protein: CASSLLPKEITGELFF. The CDR3 DNA reads TGTGCCAGCAGTTTATTGCCAAAGGAAATCACCGGGGAGCTGTTTTTT.

This clonotype was counted only a few times. The genes are TRBV7-9 and TRBJ2-2; D possibly uses TRBD1 or TRBD2 (6 bases each). V lost 5 bases and J 5 bases, leaving 18 bases between the germline ends. The CDR3 spans 16 residues. Germline CDR1 is SEHNR and CDR2 is FQNEAQ (reference sequence). In nucleotides, the CDR3 is TGTGCCAGCAGCCCGCTTGGGGGGCGCTTAACCGGGGAGCTGTTTTTT. As protein: CASSPLGGRLTGELFF. Variable domain in full (rest from reference TRBV7-9 and TRBJ2-2): DTGVSQNPRHKITKRGQNVTFRCDPISEHNRLYWYRQTLGQGPEFLTYFQNEAQLEKSRLLSDRFSAERPKGSFSTLEIQRTEQGDSAMYLCASSPLGGRLTGELFFGEGSRLTVL.

In this sample, this clonotype turned up a few times. This chain joins TRBV6-1 and TRBJ1-1, with TRBD1 matching over 7 bases. CDR3 size: 14 residues. Germline assignment: CDR1 MNHNS and CDR2 SASEGT. With 5 bases clipped from V and 5 bases from J, the junction kept 8 bases outside the gene matches. In nucleotides, the CDR3 is TGTGCCAGCAGTTCCCGACAGGGTGGGACTGAAGCTTTCTTT. Residues: CASSSRQGGTEAFF.